This is a list of T cell receptor beta chains from one sample in a study of blood T cells in healthy people across ages. TCRdb re-called the 5' RACE reads through MiXCR, storing one row per CDR3 protein. The sample records more than 900,000 distinct CDR3 sequences, 20% to 25% being singletons. Separately, the same data were catalogued under a study of T cells of mothers and their children.

The sample was blood. The receptor set was obtained from a girl aged 2-15 years in good health. Each CDR3 is given with its conserved first and last residue. The D gene is left open where the match is weak.

>TRBV20-1|17|TRBD2|.
CSARILRTSGSLNEQFF
>TRBV5-1|14|TRBD1|TRBJ1-4
CASSLEGAREKLFF
>TRBV29-1|17|TRBD2|TRBJ2-1
CSVDGTSGRTAYNEQFF
>TRBV28|14|.|TRBJ1-4
CASSPYIQGKKLFF
>TRBV7-6|14|.|TRBJ1-6
CASSIRTENSSLHF
>TRBV12-5|19|.|TRBJ2-6
CASGLRSQSGLTGANVLTF
>TRBV3-1|15|.|TRBJ1-2
CASSQPGTASLGYTF
>TRBV29-1|9|.|TRBJ2-1
CSAGTEQFF
>TRBV7-2|15|.|TRBJ1-5
CASSLMRGGNQPQHF
>TRBV29-1|13|.|TRBJ2-7
CSVTGRWSYEQYF
>TRBV9|15|.|TRBJ2-3
CASSLGGLTGDMQYF
>TRBV29-1|12|TRBD2|TRBJ2-5
CSVSPGGETQYF
>TRBV29-1|13|.|TRBJ1-1
CSLSGRMNTEAFF
>TRBV7-8|16|.|TRBJ1-1
CASSSGQGRGNTEAFF
>TRBV7-8|15|.|TRBJ2-1
CASSSAANSYNEQFF
>TRBV10-3|13|TRBD2|TRBJ2-7
CAISSGRRYEQYF
>TRBV7-2|14|TRBD2|TRBJ2-7
CASSLERTRTEQYF
>TRBV4-3|15|.|TRBJ1-6
CASSQDSQDNSPLHF
>TRBV4-2|15|.|TRBJ2-3
CASSQDFASTDTQYF
>TRBV4-1|14|.|.
CASSRPGSRGEQFF
>TRBV7-2|15|TRBD1|TRBJ1-2
CASSLGDGTVYGYTF
>TRBV9|11|.|TRBJ2-3
CASGDRDTQYF
>TRBV29-1|13|.|TRBJ2-2
CSVGTLATGELFF
>TRBV28|11|TRBD2|TRBJ2-3
CASNSGRTQYF
>TRBV4-3|16|TRBD2|TRBJ2-2
CASSQEAGGLNGELFF